Following are 31 T cell receptor beta chains from one sample sequenced in a study of monozygotic twins with inflammatory bowel disease. After re-calling the 5' RACE reads, TCRdb lists one entry per CDR3 protein, DNA absent. Recorded for this sample: tens of thousands of distinct CDR3 sequences. Source material: blood. The source is a human donor with ulcerative colitis or Crohn's disease, or a healthy co-twin of an affected twin (not recorded which).

The chain joins TRBV7-8 to TRBJ1-5. The CDR3 loop spans 14 amino acids. CDR1 is SGHVS and CDR2 is FQNEAQ in the germline V gene. The CDR3 sequence is CASSSVGSNQPQHF. The full variable domain, in which reference TRBV7-8 and TRBJ1-5 provide the parts outside the CDR3, is GAGVSQSPRYKVAKRGQDVALRCDPISGHVSLFWYQQALGQGPEFLTYFQNEAQLDKSGLPSDRFFAERPEGSVSTLKIQRTQQEDSAVYLCASSSVGSNQPQHFGDGTRLSIL.

This rearrangement joins TRBV20-1 to TRBJ1-1; without DNA, the TCRdb call of TRBD1 cannot be checked. CDR1 is DFQATT, CDR2 SNEGSKA, per germline (reference sequence). This CDR3 is 12 amino acids long. CDR3 sequence: CSARRGSTEAFF.

V and J are TRBV5-1 and TRBJ1-3; TCRdb reports TRBD1, a call that lacks DNA to check it against. This CDR3 has 16 residues. CDR1 SGHRS and CDR2 YFSETQ come from the germline V gene. CDR3 amino acids: CASSIGPLGSGNTIYF.

The chain employs TRBV29-1 and TRBJ1-2; TCRdb reports TRBD1, a call that lacks DNA to check it against. The CDR3 covers 15 residues. Looked up from germline, CDR1 is SQVTM and CDR2 is ANQGSEA. CDR3 in amino acids: CSVEVGPGTNYGYTF.

J is TRBJ1-2 and V is TRBV29-1; TCRdb selects TRBD1, and the lack of DNA leaves this call unchecked. This CDR3 spans 12 amino acids. Germline V CDR1 and CDR2: SQVTM, ANQGSEA. Here the CDR3 reads CSVEGQGVGYTF. The whole variable domain, filled in from reference TRBV29-1 and TRBJ1-2, reads SAVISQKPSRDICQRGTSLTIQCQVDSQVTMMFWYRQQPGQSLTLIATANQGSEATYESGFVIDKFPISRPNLTFSTLTVSNMSPEDSSIYLCSVEGQGVGYTFGSGTRLTVV.

The CDR3 reads CASSPPVRGSYEQYF. The chain links TRBV18 to TRBJ2-7; TCRdb names TRBD1, which stays unverified in the absence of DNA. CDR3 length equals 15 residues. Germline CDR1 and CDR2: KGHSH and LQKENI. Full variable domain (remainder filled in from reference TRBV18 and TRBJ2-7): NAGVMQNPRHLVRRRGQEARLRCSPMKGHSHVYWYRQLPEEGLKFMVYLQKENIIDESGMPKERFSAEFPKEGPSILRIQQVVRGDSAAYFCASSPPVRGSYEQYFGPGTRLTVT.

The chain joins TRBV20-1 to TRBJ2-7; TCRdb's D call, TRBD1, is unchecked because there is no DNA. The CDR3 sequence is 15 residues long. The germline V gene has CDR1 DFQATT and CDR2 SNEGSKA (reference sequence). The CDR3 spells CSARSPGSGKHEQYF.

The chain has TRBV12-3 or TRBV12-4 and TRBJ2-3; TCRdb selects TRBD2, and the lack of DNA leaves this call unchecked. The CDR3 covers 14 residues. The chain's CDR3 is CASSFRGNTDTQYF.

The chain has TRBV29-1 and TRBJ2-1; lacking DNA, the TRBD1 call made by TCRdb goes unchecked. CDR1 is SQVTM and CDR2 is ANQGSEA in the germline V gene. The CDR3 contains 14 residues. This CDR3 is CSVLGQGGRNEQFF.

This chain uses TRBV5-1 with TRBJ2-3; TCRdb designates TRBD2, a call that cannot be tested without DNA. Germline lookup yields CDR1 SGHRS and CDR2 YFSETQ. The CDR3 consists of 17 residues. The CDR3 spells CASSSYPLAGGADTQYF.

The CDR3 loop reads CASSTGPDRGYMGYTF. V gene TRBV7-2 combines with J gene TRBJ1-2; checking the TCRdb D call of TRBD1 is not possible without DNA. CDR1 SGHTA and CDR2 FQGNSA come from the germline V gene. CDR3 length equals 16 residues.

This sequence joins TRBV29-1 and TRBJ1-1. This CDR3 region has 13 residues. CDR1 and CDR2 (germline): SQVTM, ANQGSEA. CDR3 region: CSVTPLRNTEAFF. Variable domain in full (rest from reference TRBV29-1 and TRBJ1-1): SAVISQKPSRDICQRGTSLTIQCQVDSQVTMMFWYRQQPGQSLTLIATANQGSEATYESGFVIDKFPISRPNLTFSTLTVSNMSPEDSSIYLCSVTPLRNTEAFFGQGTRLTVV.

The chain recombines TRBV3-1 with TRBJ2-1; TCRdb names TRBD2, which stays unverified in the absence of DNA. The CDR3 is 16 residues long. Germline V gene sequence: CDR1 LGHDT, CDR2 YNNKEL (reference sequence). The CDR3 sequence is CASSQTASGGAGEQFF.

The CDR3 loop reads CASSLGGGFNQPQHF. The V call is TRBV7-8, the J call TRBJ1-5; TCRdb's assignment of TRBD1 cannot be checked, as there is no DNA. CDR3 size: 15 residues. Germline CDR1 SGHVS, CDR2 FQNEAQ.

CDR3: CASSGRTGAEAFF. J is TRBJ1-1 and V is TRBV7-9; TCRdb designates TRBD1, a call that cannot be tested without DNA. Per the germline V gene, CDR1 is SEHNR and CDR2 is FQNEAQ (reference sequence). The CDR3 contains 13 residues.

The V call is TRBV7-2, the J call TRBJ2-3; there is no DNA to check the TCRdb D call of TRBD2. In germline, CDR1 is SGHTA, CDR2 FQGNSA. The CDR3 runs 15 residues. The CDR3 spells CASSLMSGPEDTQYF.

The chain employs TRBV6-6 and TRBJ1-5; TCRdb reports TRBD1, a call that lacks DNA to check it against. Per the germline V gene, CDR1 is MNHNY and CDR2 is SVGAGI (reference sequence). The CDR3 covers 14 residues. CDR3 in amino acids: CASRAGQKNQPQHF.

The chain links TRBV19 to TRBJ2-1; TCRdb calls TRBD2, which cannot be checked without DNA. The CDR3 runs to 13 residues. CDR1 and CDR2 (germline): LNHDA, SQIVND (reference sequence). The CDR3 reads CASSNLPAQEQFF.

The gene calls are TRBV7-9 and TRBJ2-1; TCRdb's D call, TRBD1, is unchecked because there is no DNA. Germline CDR1 reads SEHNR; CDR2 reads FQNEAQ (reference sequence). CDR3 length: 14 amino acids. CDR3 loop: CASSAKGRINEQFF.

The rearrangement uses TRBV12-3 or TRBV12-4 and TRBJ1-2; the TCRdb D gene call, TRBD1, has no DNA to confirm it. This CDR3 spans 13 amino acids. The CDR3 sequence is CASSTQGARGYTF.

The V call is TRBV29-1, the J call TRBJ1-6; absent DNA, TCRdb's TRBD1 call cannot be checked. This CDR3 spans 13 amino acids. Germline V gene data show CDR1 as SQVTM and CDR2 as ANQGSEA. Here the CDR3 reads CSRDGPGPSPLHF.

The V gene is TRBV7-9, the J gene TRBJ1-1. Germline lookup yields CDR1 SEHNR and CDR2 FQNEAQ (reference sequence). The CDR3 runs to 14 residues. CDR3 sequence reads: CASSLTTSNTEAFF.

The V and J genes are TRBV12-3 or TRBV12-4 and TRBJ2-7. The CDR3 spans 14 residues. This chain's CDR3 is CASGLGGETYEQYF.

The V and J genes are TRBV2 and TRBJ2-3; with no DNA, the TCRdb D assignment of TRBD1 cannot be verified. The CDR3 contains 15 residues. Per germline, CDR1 SNHLY and CDR2 FYNNEI. CDR3 region: CASSDTGGWGDTQYF.

The gene calls are TRBV6-1 and TRBJ2-2. The CDR3 consists of 14 residues. CDR1 is MNHNS and CDR2 is SASEGT in the germline V gene. CDR3 in amino acids: CASSATTNTGELFF.

The chain employs TRBV6-5 and TRBJ1-2; TCRdb outputs TRBD1, but without DNA this stays unchecked. This CDR3 is 15 amino acids long. CDR1 is MNHEY, CDR2 SVGAGI, per germline. CDR3 in amino acids: CASSYSDSLGYGYTF.

The chain links TRBV5-6 to TRBJ2-7; TCRdb selects TRBD2, and the lack of DNA leaves this call unchecked. The germline V gene has CDR1 SGHDT and CDR2 YYEEEE. CDR3 length: 14 residues. CDR3 sequence: CASSFGVRTYEQYF. The variable domain in full, completed from reference TRBV5-6 and TRBJ2-7, reads DAGVTQSPTHLIKTRGQQVTLRCSPKSGHDTVSWYQQALGQGPQFIFQYYEEEERQRGNFPDRFSGHQFPNYSSELNVNALLLGDSALYLCASSFGVRTYEQYFGPGTRLTVT.

The chain carries TRBV6-1 and TRBJ1-1. The V gene's germline CDR1 is MNHNS and CDR2 SASEGT. The CDR3 consists of 14 residues. The CDR3 spells CASRTEFMNTEAFF.

The chain carries TRBV19 and TRBJ1-5; TCRdb gives TRBD1 as the D gene, but with no DNA this cannot be confirmed. The CDR3 has 14 residues. Germline V gives CDR1 LNHDA, CDR2 SQIVND (reference sequence). CDR3 protein: CATDSGTANQPQHF.

V usage is TRBV18 and J usage is TRBJ1-2. The CDR3 is 14 amino acids. Germline V CDR1 and CDR2: KGHSH, LQKENI. This CDR3 reads CASSPPGHLYGYTF.

This chain uses TRBV5-1 with TRBJ2-5; with no DNA, the TCRdb D assignment of TRBD1 cannot be verified. The length of the CDR3 is 15 residues. Germline V gene data show CDR1 as SGHRS and CDR2 as YFSETQ. The CDR3 region is CASSLAVSGLETQYF. Full variable domain (outside the CDR3, taken from reference TRBV5-1 and TRBJ2-5): KAGVTQTPRYLIKTRGQQVTLSCSPISGHRSVSWYQQTPGQGLQFLFEYFSETQRNKGNFPGRFSGRQFSNSRSEMNVSTLELGDSALYLCASSLAVSGLETQYFGPGTRLLVL.